A selection of T cell receptor beta chains follows, all from one sample in a study of T cell changes during pregnancy in multiple sclerosis. The data were produced by immunoSEQ multiplex PCR, yet TCRdb's version contains in-frame clones alone and is incomplete. The top ten clones hold about 1.5% of a sample with fewer than 85,000 clones, around 90% of them seen once. The sequences come from peripheral blood, collected in the first trimester of pregnancy. The receptor set was obtained from a female donor in good health, enrolled as a control in a pregnancy study. Each CDR3 is given with its conserved first and last residue. A D gene is named only where the DNA matches it firmly. Clone size, where shown, is once, few, many, or a class for clones that have expanded.

V gene,clone size,J gene,CDR3 length,D gene,CDR3 protein,CDR3 DNA
TRBV11-2,NA,TRBJ2-1,11,NA,CASSVNNEQFF,TGTGCCAGCAGCGTCAACAATGAGCAGTTCTTC
TRBV10-3,NA,TRBJ2-5,18,NA,CAISETLNPRVGQETQYF,TGTGCCATCAGTGAGACCCTTAACCCCAGGGTAGGGCAAGAGACCCAGTACTTC
TRBV6-1,NA,TRBJ2-7,14,NA,CASSEGQGFNEQYF,TGTGCCAGCAGTGAAGGGCAGGGGTTCAACGAGCAGTACTTC
TRBV5-1,NA,TRBJ2-7,18,TRBD2,CASSLARLAGVGAYEQYF,TGCGCCAGCAGCTTGGCCCGACTAGCGGGAGTGGGGGCCTACGAGCAGTACTTC
TRBV2,NA,TRBJ2-7,13,NA,CASSAREFYEQYF,TGTGCCAGCAGTGCCAGGGAATTCTACGAGCAGTACTTC
TRBV6-1,few,TRBJ1-1,14,TRBD1,CASSLHRGPTEAFF,TGTGCCAGCAGTCTCCACAGGGGGCCCACTGAAGCTTTCTTT
TRBV7-9,NA,TRBJ2-5,14,NA,CASSLVSKQETQYF,TGTGCCAGCAGCTTAGTGAGTAAACAAGAGACCCAGTACTTC
TRBV15,NA,TRBJ2-1,15,NA,CATSRDTSSYNEQFF,TGTGCCACCAGCAGAGATACATCTTCCTACAATGAGCAGTTCTTC
TRBV27,NA,TRBJ1-2,12,NA,CASSSRGWGYTF,TGTGCCAGCAGTTCGCGGGGTTGGGGCTACACCTTC
TRBV29-1,few,TRBJ1-1,14,NA,CSATLQARNTEAFF,TGCAGCGCCACCCTTCAGGCGAGGAACACTGAAGCTTTCTTT
TRBV7-2,NA,TRBJ2-3,16,TRBD2,CASSLDGRAGTDTQYF,TGTGCCAGCAGCTTAGACGGGAGGGCCGGGACAGATACGCAGTATTTT
TRBV27,NA,TRBJ2-2,16,NA,CASSFSLGEITGELFF,TGTGCCAGCAGTTTCTCCCTTGGAGAGATCACCGGGGAGCTGTTTTTT
TRBV15,once,TRBJ2-3,14,TRBD2,CATSAAGGTDTQYF,TGTGCCACCAGTGCAGCGGGGGGGACAGATACGCAGTATTTT
TRBV6-5,NA,TRBJ1-2,15,NA,CASSYLSRYDYGYTF,TGTGCCAGCAGTTACTTATCTAGATACGACTATGGCTACACCTTC
TRBV13,NA,TRBJ1-2,11,NA,CASSRQHGYTF,TGTGCCAGCAGCCGACAGCATGGCTACACCTTC
TRBV7-6,NA,TRBJ1-1,12,TRBD1,CASSAGQGVAFF,TGTGCCAGCAGTGCCGGGCAGGGGGTAGCTTTCTTT
TRBV2,NA,TRBJ2-1,14,NA,CASIDYPSYNEQFF,TGTGCCAGCATAGACTATCCGTCCTACAATGAGCAGTTCTTC
TRBV2,NA,TRBJ2-2,19,TRBD2,CASREERTLAGMNTGELFF,TGTGCCAGCAGAGAAGAAAGGACGCTAGCGGGGATGAACACCGGGGAGCTGTTTTTT
TRBV11-2,NA,TRBJ2-1,16,TRBD2,CASSYDASGRTSEQFF,TGTGCCAGCAGCTACGATGCTAGCGGGAGGACAAGTGAGCAGTTCTTC
TRBV28,NA,TRBJ1-1,15,NA,CASSSYREEDTEAFF,TGTGCCAGCAGCTCATACCGGGAGGAGGACACTGAAGCTTTCTTT
TRBV7-2,NA,TRBJ2-2,15,TRBD1,CASSSGQTNTGELFF,TGTGCCAGCAGCTCGGGACAGACGAACACCGGGGAGCTGTTTTTT
TRBV2,NA,TRBJ2-1,15,TRBD2,CASSLAGGIVDEQFF,TGTGCCAGCAGTCTAGCGGGAGGGATAGTCGATGAGCAGTTCTTC
TRBV5-1,NA,TRBJ2-3,15,TRBD2,CASSLAGDGTDTQYF,TGCGCCAGCAGCCTGGCGGGGGATGGGACAGATACGCAGTATTTT
TRBV29-1,NA,TRBJ2-5,13,TRBD1,CSGGLSGGETQYF,TGCAGCGGGGGTCTCTCAGGGGGAGAGACCCAGTACTTC
TRBV5-5,once,TRBJ1-4,15,NA,CASSLVTATNEKLFF,TGTGCCAGCAGCTTAGTGACAGCAACTAATGAAAAACTGTTTTTT
TRBV4-2,NA,TRBJ2-1,18,TRBD2,CASSHPEGSGRLGEEQFF,TGTGCCAGCAGCCACCCTGAGGGTAGCGGGAGGTTGGGGGAAGAGCAGTTCTTC
TRBV11-2,NA,TRBJ2-1,13,TRBD1,CASSPDRVHEQFF,TGTGCCAGCAGCCCGGACAGGGTCCATGAGCAGTTCTTC
TRBV5-1,NA,TRBJ2-3,15,TRBD2,CASSSSGSLTDTQYF,TGCGCCAGCAGCTCCAGCGGGAGTCTGACAGATACGCAGTATTTT
TRBV28,NA,TRBJ2-3,14,NA,CATLDRTVTDTQYF,TGTGCCACCCTGGACAGAACGGTCACAGATACGCAGTATTTT
TRBV6-1,NA,TRBJ1-2,12,TRBD1,CASTGQGGGYTF,TGTGCCAGCACCGGACAGGGTGGGGGCTACACCTTC
TRBV4-2,NA,TRBJ2-7,15,NA,CASSQFHGSSYEQYF,TGTGCCAGCAGCCAATTTCACGGTAGCTCCTACGAGCAGTACTTC
TRBV5-4,NA,TRBJ2-1,12,NA,CASSFSGFEQFF,TGTGCCAGCAGCTTCTCAGGGTTTGAGCAGTTCTTC
TRBV19,NA,TRBJ1-1,16,TRBD1,CASSQRELRDRKKAFF,TGTGCCAGTAGCCAAAGAGAACTCCGGGACAGAAAAAAAGCTTTCTTT
TRBV5-1,NA,TRBJ2-3,17,TRBD2,CASSRGLAGGPTDTQYF,TGCGCCAGCAGCCGGGGACTAGCGGGAGGGCCCACAGATACGCAGTATTTT
TRBV13,few,TRBJ1-1,17,TRBD1,CASSLQHVTGANTEAFF,TGTGCCAGCAGCTTGCAACACGTGACAGGGGCGAACACTGAAGCTTTCTTT
TRBV5-1,NA,TRBJ2-5,14,TRBD1,CASSLEQGIETQYF,TGCGCCAGCAGCTTGGAACAGGGGATAGAGACCCAGTACTTC
TRBV6-1,NA,TRBJ2-7,15,TRBD1,CASSADRGLTYEQYF,TGTGCCAGCAGTGCGGACAGGGGGTTGACCTACGAGCAGTACTTC
TRBV6-6,NA,TRBJ2-1,16,NA,CASSYSGGSNYNEQFF,TGTGCCAGCAGTTACTCTGGGGGGAGTAACTACAATGAGCAGTTCTTC
TRBV6-1,many,TRBJ2-3,16,TRBD1,CASSEAQGASTDTQYF,TGTGCCAGCAGTGAAGCGCAGGGGGCTAGCACAGATACGCAGTATTTT
TRBV7-8,NA,TRBJ1-1,16,NA,CASSLSEGASGTEAFF,TGTGCCAGCAGCTTATCTGAAGGGGCGTCCGGGACTGAAGCTTTCTTT
TRBV6-5,NA,TRBJ1-5,14,NA,CASSYRGINQPQHF,TGTGCCAGCAGTTACAGAGGGATCAATCAGCCCCAGCATTTT
TRBV4-1,few,TRBJ1-4,14,TRBD1,CASSRDRVREKLFF,TGCGCCAGCAGCCGAGACAGGGTAAGAGAAAAACTGTTTTTT
TRBV14,NA,TRBJ2-1,19,TRBD2,CASSPGTSGRPFSYNEQFF,TGTGCCAGCAGCCCCGGGACTAGCGGGAGGCCCTTCTCCTACAATGAGCAGTTCTTC
TRBV7-2,NA,TRBJ2-4,14,NA,CASSLDHRKNIQYF,TGTGCCAGCAGCTTAGACCATCGGAAAAACATTCAGTACTTC
TRBV2,NA,TRBJ2-7,11,TRBD2,CASGLAGEQYF,TGTGCCAGCGGACTAGCGGGTGAGCAGTACTTC
TRBV2,few,TRBJ1-2,17,TRBD1,CASSAGNRGQAIDGYTF,TGTGCCAGCAGTGCGGGGAACAGGGGGCAGGCTATTGATGGCTACACCTTC